Presented here are 23 T cell receptor beta chains from one specimen sequenced in a study of blood T cell repertoires in COVID-19. The assay was immunoSEQ multiplex PCR, and TCRdb's table has in-frame clones only and misses some. Among about 98,000 clones listed, 75% to 85% were seen once. Sequenced material: peripheral blood. These receptors originate from a man aged 65-85 years with acute or convalescent COVID-19.

In regard to this clone: The conserved phenylalanine or tryptophan normally closing the CDR3 is absent here, so this likely arose from a read error. The DNA is omitted, as the CDR3 cannot be located on it reliably, and the CDR3 follows TCRdb's listing. This chain joins TRBV2 and TRBJ1-6; the table's D call, TRBD1, has no DNA check behind it. The CDR3 spans 14 amino acids, including both terminal residues. Germline values: CDR1 SNHLY, CDR2 FYNNEI. This chain's CDR3 is CASSEGGTGQGVLL.

The rearrangement uses TRBV15 and TRBJ2-3, with 10 bases lining up with TRBD2. V shed 1 base, J shed 5 bases, and the junction held 6 bases outside the gene matches. The CDR3 spans 16 residues. Germline V gene lookup returns CDR1 LNHNV and CDR2 YYDKDF (reference sequence). The chain's CDR3 is CATSRGASGSIDTQYF. CDR3 nucleotide sequence: TGTGCCACCAGCAGAGGGGCTAGCGGGAGTATAGATACGCAGTATTTT.

This chain links TRBV27 with TRBJ2-1, with 11 positions matching TRBD2. Germline V gene lookup returns CDR1 MNHEY and CDR2 SMNVEV (reference sequence). This CDR3 contains 16 residues. The V gene end was trimmed by 4 bases and the J gene end by 8 bases; junction bases not matched to a gene: 10. CDR3 protein: CASSSRTSGRGDEQFF. As DNA, the CDR3 is TGTGCCAGCAGTTCCCGCACTAGCGGGAGAGGAGATGAGCAGTTCTTC.

CDR3 residues: CASSLADLQYNEQFF. The CDR3 DNA sequence: TGTGCCAGCAGCTTAGCGGATTTACAGTACAATGAGCAGTTCTTC. V usage is TRBV7-6 and J usage is TRBJ2-1; no clear D. V lost 0 bases, J lost 4 bases, and 10 bases lay in between. The CDR3 is 15 residues long. Germline CDR1 reads SGHVS; CDR2 reads FNYEAQ.

The chain combines TRBV10-3 with TRBJ1-1; a weak D match, TRBD1 (5 bases). The germline V and J ends were trimmed by 8 bases and 7 bases, with 8 bases remaining between them. Germline V gives CDR1 ENHRY, CDR2 SYGVKD. The CDR3 length is 10 residues. This CDR3 is CAIGGSEAFF. The CDR3 DNA reads as TGTGCCATCGGGGGGAGTGAAGCTTTCTTT.

Remarks on this clone: Germline is not matched at one junction end, which may reflect a read error. The rearrangement links TRBV7-7 to TRBJ2-5, with 9 nucleotides matching TRBD2. CDR1 is SSHAT and CDR2 is FNYEAQ in the germline V gene (reference sequence). This CDR3 is 13 amino acids long. The CDR3 DNA reads TGTGCTAGCAGCTTAGCGGGAGCGGAGACCCAGTACTTC. It specifies CASSLAGAETQYF.

The rearrangement uses TRBV6-2 or TRBV6-3 and TRBJ2-7, with unresolved D. This CDR3 spans 14 amino acids. Per the germline V gene, CDR1 is MNHEY and CDR2 is SVGEGT. Trimming stripped 5 bases from V and 2 bases from J, with 13 bases between. CDR3 bases: TGTGCCAGCAGTAGATCCCGAGGAACCTACGAGCAGTACTTC. Amino acids: CASSRSRGTYEQYF.

The chain links TRBV15 to TRBJ2-7; maybe TRBD1 (6 bases). Germline V lookup: CDR1 LNHNV, CDR2 YYDKDF (reference sequence). V lost 8 bases and J lost 4, with 18 bases in between. CDR3 size: 14 residues. CDR3 bases: TGTGCCACCCAAATGGGGGCCAGAAAATACGAGCAGTACTTC. Translation gives CATQMGARKYEQYF.

The chain carries TRBV12-2 and TRBJ2-3; no DNA check was done on the table's D call, TRBD2. TRBV12-2 is termed a pseudogene. There are 17 residues in the CDR3. The CDR3 nucleotides are TGTGCAAGTCGCTTAGCGGAGACTAGCGGGAAAGGGGATACGCAGTATTTT. Protein product: CASRLAETSGKGDTQYF.

The chain carries TRBV19 and TRBJ1-4; D might be TRBD1 (5 bases). The CDR3 runs 16 residues. V lost 4 bases to trimming and J lost 5 bases, with 17 bases between them. Germline CDR1 reads LNHDA; CDR2 reads SQIVND (reference sequence). As DNA, the CDR3 is TGTGCCAGTAGTAGCCGAAAAGGGGCTCCGAATGAAAAACTGTTTTTT. Encoded protein: CASSSRKGAPNEKLFF.

V is TRBV19 and J is TRBJ1-4, with 7 bases fitting TRBD1. Germline values: CDR1 LNHDA, CDR2 SQIVND (reference sequence). The CDR3 consists of 15 residues. J lost 4 bases, V lost 6 bases, and 8 bases had no gene match. CDR3 protein: CASSLPQGGNEKLFF. The CDR3 DNA reads TGTGCCAGTAGCCTTCCTCAGGGGGGTAATGAAAAACTGTTTTTT.

The chain recombines TRBV3-1 (or the pseudogene TRBV3-2) with TRBJ2-3; 7 positions match TRBD2. The germline V gene has CDR1 LGHDT and CDR2 YNNKEL (reference sequence). This CDR3 is built from 19 residues. Trimming took 0 bases from V and 1 from J; bases not matched to a gene: 13. The DNA for the CDR3 is TGTGCCAGCAGCCAAGATGGGGGGGACCTACTGGGCCGCACAGATACGCAGTATTTT. Its protein is CASSQDGGDLLGRTDTQYF.

The rearrangement uses TRBV27 and TRBJ2-7; 7 nucleotides match TRBD1. The V gene end was trimmed by 5 bases and the J gene end by 1 base; junction bases not matched to a gene: 8. Per germline, CDR1 MNHEY and CDR2 SMNVEV (reference sequence). This CDR3 contains 15 residues. The CDR3 sequence: CASSIRTGPSYEQYF. Here the CDR3 DNA reads TGTGCCAGCAGTATCCGGACAGGTCCTTCCTACGAGCAGTACTTC.

This chain links TRBV10-3 with TRBJ2-1; maybe TRBD1 (5 bases). CDR3 size: 14 residues. Germline V CDR1 and CDR2: ENHRY, SYGVKD. V shed 2 bases and J shed 4 bases, with 9 bases lying between them. The CDR3 loop reads CAISEDSAYNEQFF. CDR3 DNA: TGTGCCATCAGTGAGGACAGCGCTTACAATGAGCAGTTCTTC.

The chain combines TRBV4-3 with TRBJ1-5; 7 bases are shared with TRBD1. This CDR3 comprises 17 residues. Germline assignment: CDR1 LGHNA and CDR2 YSLEER. Trimming at V came to 0 bases and at J to 3 bases, leaving 8 bases not matched to a gene. CDR3 DNA: TGCGCCAGCAGCCAAGAGGGGACAGCTCCTGACAATCAGCCCCAGCATTTT. This gives the protein CASSQEGTAPDNQPQHF.

This sequence joins TRBV28 and TRBJ1-2, with D possibly matching TRBD1 (5 bases). Germline V gives CDR1 MDHEN, CDR2 SYDVKM. Trimming took off 7 bases at V and 4 bases at J, with 19 bases between the two ends. CDR3 length: 15 residues. CDR3 nucleotide sequence: TGTGCCAGCACCAAACCCCAGGGCTTAGGCTATGGCTACACCTTC. It encodes CASTKPQGLGYGYTF.

The J gene is TRBJ2-5, the V gene TRBV5-1; 12 bases are a match to TRBD2. V gave up 4 bases and J gave up 1 base; unmatched junction bases: 8. This CDR3 is built from 17 residues. CDR1 is SGHRS, CDR2 YFSETQ, per germline. CDR3 DNA sequence: TGCGCCAGCAGCCCTCTCCCGACTAGCGGGAGCCAAGAGACCCAGTACTTC. This sequence encodes CASSPLPTSGSQETQYF.

The chain couples TRBV29-1 to TRBJ2-1; TRBD2 aligns across 12 bases. The germline V gene encodes CDR1 SQVTM and CDR2 ANQGSEA. This CDR3 is 16 amino acids long. The J segment lost 4 bases and the V segment lost 3 bases, leaving 7 bases of the junction unmatched. For the CDR3, the DNA is TGCAGCGTTGAGGCTAGCGGGAGGGGGGGATACAATGAGCAGTTCTTC. Translation: CSVEASGRGGYNEQFF.

The chain is built from TRBV28 and TRBJ2-5; 16 bases fit TRBD2. The CDR3 has 18 amino acids. V shed 2 bases, J shed 5 bases, and the junction held 8 bases outside the gene matches. Germline V gives CDR1 MDHEN, CDR2 SYDVKM. The CDR3 here is CASSLVSGTSGREETQYF. The DNA of the CDR3 is TGTGCCAGCAGTTTAGTCTCCGGGACTAGCGGGAGGGAGGAGACCCAGTACTTC.

This chain joins TRBV24-1 and TRBJ1-4, with a weak D call TRBD1 (6 bases). The germline V gene encodes CDR1 KGHDR and CDR2 SFDVKD. This CDR3 contains 17 residues. Trimming left V 5 bases short and J 0 bases short, with 15 bases between. CDR3 in DNA: TGTGCCACCAGTGGACAGGCTCCGGGCTCAACTAATGAAAAACTGTTTTTT. Translating it yields CATSGQAPGSTNEKLFF.

The chain is built from TRBV7-9 and TRBJ2-2, with D possibly matching TRBD1 (6 bases). The germline V gene has CDR1 SEHNR and CDR2 FQNEAQ (reference sequence). The CDR3 length is 15 residues. V lost 1 base to trimming and J lost 5 bases, with 11 bases between them. This CDR3 is CASSLETGQTGELFF. CDR3 nucleotide sequence: TGTGCCAGCAGCTTAGAAACGGGACAAACCGGGGAGCTGTTTTTT.

This clone was seen only a few times. The chain links TRBV20-1 to TRBJ2-3; a possible D gene is TRBD2 (6 bases). In germline, CDR1 is DFQATT, CDR2 SNEGSKA (reference sequence). The length of the CDR3 is 13 residues. V lost 3 bases, J lost 4 bases, and 11 bases lay in between. CDR3: CSASIADADTQYF. The DNA of the CDR3 is TGCAGTGCTAGTATAGCGGACGCAGATACGCAGTATTTT.

This chain connects TRBV7-3 to TRBJ2-2, with a possible D match to TRBD1 (6 bases). The CDR3 has 12 amino acids. V shed 3 bases and J shed 8 bases, with 7 bases lying between them. Germline assignment: CDR1 SGHTA and CDR2 FQGTGA. The CDR3 spells CASSFRGGELFF. DNA for the CDR3: TGTGCCAGCAGCTTCAGGGGTGGGGAGCTGTTTTTT.